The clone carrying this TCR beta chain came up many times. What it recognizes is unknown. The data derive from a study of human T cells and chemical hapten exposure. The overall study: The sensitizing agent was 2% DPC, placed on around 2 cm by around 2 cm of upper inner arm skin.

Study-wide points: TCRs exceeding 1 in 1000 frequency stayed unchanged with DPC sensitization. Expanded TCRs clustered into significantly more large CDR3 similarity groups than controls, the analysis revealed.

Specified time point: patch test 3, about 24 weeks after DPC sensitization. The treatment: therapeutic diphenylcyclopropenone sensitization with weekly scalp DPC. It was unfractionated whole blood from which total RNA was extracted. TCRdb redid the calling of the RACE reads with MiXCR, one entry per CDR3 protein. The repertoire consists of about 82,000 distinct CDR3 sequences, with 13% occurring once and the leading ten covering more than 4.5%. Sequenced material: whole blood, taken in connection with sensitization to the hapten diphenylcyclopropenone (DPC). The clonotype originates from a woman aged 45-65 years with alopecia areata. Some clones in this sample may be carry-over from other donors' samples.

The CDR3 DNA follows: TGTGCCAGCAAGGGCTCCTACAATGAGCAGTTCTTC. Its translation: CASKGSYNEQFF. The V call is TRBV6-6, the J call TRBJ2-1; the D is unclear. V shed 7 bases and J shed 0 bases, with 4 bases lying between them. Per the germline V gene, CDR1 is MNHNY and CDR2 is SVGAGI (reference sequence). The CDR3 consists of 12 residues.